This T cell receptor beta chain was sequenced for a study of control samples from healthy donors and cancer patients. Only in-frame clones appear in the TCRdb table, and some are missing; sequencing was by immunoSEQ multiplex PCR. This sample has around 170,000 clones, with about 86% found just once. The germline V gene has CDR1 MNHNS and CDR2 SASEGT. The CDR3 has 13 amino acids. Trimming left V 1 base short and J 2 bases short, with 6 bases between. The material sequenced was blood. The origin of this receptor is a woman between 25 and 40 years old in good health. This chain connects TRBV6-1 to TRBJ2-7; tentative D call: TRBD2 (5 bases). Written as DNA, the CDR3 is TGTGCCAGCAGTGAAGTGGAGGCCTACGAGCAGTACTTC. The encoded protein is CASSEVEAYEQYF.